This paragraph covers one T cell receptor (beta chain) sequence. Its antigen is not identified. Germline CDR1 is GTSNPN and CDR2 is SVGIG (reference sequence). The CDR3 is 11 amino acids. The V and J ends lost 0 bases and 9 bases respectively, with 6 bases between them. These data originate in a study of T cells in Graves' hyperthyroidism and ophthalmopathy. Study-wide background: Peripheral blood was obtained at initial diagnosis, preceding any treatment.

The TCR beta CDR3 regions underwent amplification using RNA transcripts as the source. When the TCR CDR3 underwent first-round RT-PCR, the HTBI primer set was used. TCRdb recomputed calls from the multiplex PCR reads with MiXCR, one row per CDR3 protein. The table has around 690,000 distinct CDR3 sequences, around 16% seen once. Findings and limits, study-wide: Appearing also in blood were most of the thyroid clonotypes expanded above 0.001. It was a median about 6 months before onset that the model predicted ophthalmopathy.

In patients aged 18 to 65, hyperthyroidism was newly diagnosed, with duration under 2 months. This receptor was taken from a man aged 45-65 years with Graves' hyperthyroidism. J is TRBJ2-1 and V is TRBV30, with D possibly matching TRBD2 (5 bases). Sequencing input: blood. The CDR3 DNA reads as TGTGCCTGGAGTGTACTAGTTGAGCAGTTCTTC. This translates into CAWSVLVEQFF.